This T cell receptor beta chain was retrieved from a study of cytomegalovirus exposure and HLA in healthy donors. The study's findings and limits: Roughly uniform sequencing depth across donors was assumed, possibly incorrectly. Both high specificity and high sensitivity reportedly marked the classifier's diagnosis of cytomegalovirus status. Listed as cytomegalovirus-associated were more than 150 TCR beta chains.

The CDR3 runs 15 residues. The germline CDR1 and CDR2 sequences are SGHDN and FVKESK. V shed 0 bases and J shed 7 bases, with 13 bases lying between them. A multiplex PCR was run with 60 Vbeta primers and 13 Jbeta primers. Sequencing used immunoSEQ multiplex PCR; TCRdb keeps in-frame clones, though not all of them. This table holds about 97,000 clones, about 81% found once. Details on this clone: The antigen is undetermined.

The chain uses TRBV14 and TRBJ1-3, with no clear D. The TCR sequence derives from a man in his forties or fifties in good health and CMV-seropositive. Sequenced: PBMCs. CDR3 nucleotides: TGTGCCAGCAGCCAAGAGCTGGGAGGGTGGAACACCATATATTTT. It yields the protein CASSQELGGWNTIYF.